This passage covers 23 T cell receptor beta chains from one sample sequenced in a study of Graves' ophthalmopathy and Graves' hyperthyroidism. Investigators amplified TCR beta CDR3 regions from RNA transcripts. HTBI primers primed a first-round RT-PCR, and a second-round multiplex PCR followed. TCRdb ran MiXCR on the multiplex PCR reads and lists one entry per CDR3 protein. The table has hundreds of thousands of distinct CDR3 sequences, 40% seen once; the top ten hold less than 55%. The sample consisted of peripheral blood. These receptors were taken from an adult man with Graves' ophthalmopathy.

The chain has TRBV6-5 and TRBJ1-1; D not resolved. V was shortened by 2 bases and J by 1 base, with 11 bases between the two germline ends. This CDR3 is 15 amino acids long. CDR1 and CDR2 (germline): MNHEY, SVGAGI. CDR3 sequence: CASSYLYGENTEAFF. DNA for the CDR3: TGTGCCAGCAGTTACCTTTATGGGGAGAACACTGAAGCTTTCTTT.

This clonotype was found many times. V gene TRBV14 combines with J gene TRBJ2-7; 10 bases agree with TRBD1. Germline assignment: CDR1 SGHDN and CDR2 FVKESK. V lost 5 bases, J lost 7 bases, and 8 bases stayed unmatched. This CDR3 contains 14 residues. The CDR3 nucleotides are TGTGCCAGCAGCTCCACGACAGGGGGCCGGGAGCAGTACTTC. Encoded protein: CASSSTTGGREQYF.

Details on this clonotype: A much larger clonotype is one base distant, so this may be a read error. The genes are TRBV7-9 and TRBJ1-2; the D is unclear. This CDR3 spans 10 amino acids. The germline gives CDR1 SEHNR, CDR2 FQNEAQ (reference sequence). V was pared by 7 bases and J by 2 bases, with 2 bases between. The CDR3 sequence is CASNNYGYTF. CDR3 DNA sequence: TGTGCCAGCAACAACTATGGCTACACCTTC.

This clonotype was detected a few times. The rearrangement uses TRBV4-2 and TRBJ2-3; 7 positions match TRBD1. The CDR3 is 14 residues long. Looked up from germline, CDR1 is LGHNA and CDR2 is YNFKEQ. V shed 5 bases and J 0 bases; nucleotides not matched to a gene: 2. The CDR3: CASSRDRSTDTQYF. The DNA for the CDR3 is TGTGCCAGCAGCAGGGACAGAAGCACAGATACGCAGTATTTT.

This clonotype was counted at least ten times. The rearrangement links TRBV11-2 to TRBJ1-2; D is uncertain. CDR1 and CDR2 from the germline V gene are SGHAT and FQNNGV. Trimming left V 8 bases short and J 7 bases short, with 11 bases between. There are 11 residues in the CDR3. The CDR3 protein is CASGPGFGYTF. The CDR3 nucleotides read TGTGCCAGCGGCCCCGGGTTTGGCTACACCTTC.

The CDR3, as DNA: TGCAGTGCTAGTAGGACCGGACAGCCGAACACTGAAGCTTTCTTT. This encodes CSASRTGQPNTEAFF. The V gene is TRBV20-1, the J gene TRBJ1-1; a possible D gene is TRBD1 (6 bases). Trimming took off 3 bases at V and 1 base at J, with 15 bases between the two ends. The CDR3 length is 15 residues. Germline values: CDR1 DFQATT, CDR2 SNEGSKA (reference sequence).

As concerns this clonotype: A much more abundant neighbour one base away suggests this may be a read error. The rearrangement joins TRBV29-1 to TRBJ1-2; no clear D gene. Trimming removed 7 bases from V and 0 bases from J, with 9 bases in between. CDR3 length: 12 residues. The V gene's germline CDR1 is SQVTM and CDR2 ANQGSEA. CDR3 DNA: TGCAGCGGGGAAGCAGCTAACTATGGCTACACCTTC. Its translation: CSGEAANYGYTF.

The chain uses TRBV7-9 and TRBJ2-7; 9 bases agree with TRBD1. The V and J ends lost 2 bases and 2 bases, in that order; junction bases with no gene match: 4. The CDR3 covers 15 residues. CDR1 SEHNR and CDR2 FQNEAQ come from the germline V gene (reference sequence). The CDR3 loop reads CASSLRGQGPYEQYF. Here the CDR3 DNA reads TGTGCCAGCAGCTTAAGGGGACAGGGACCCTACGAGCAGTACTTC.

Regarding this clonotype: An end of the junction does not agree with germline; a read error may underlie this. The chain is built from TRBV7-9 and TRBJ2-2; possibly TRBD1 or TRBD2 for D (5 bases each). There are 15 residues in the CDR3. Germline V gene data show CDR1 as SEHNR and CDR2 as FQNEAQ (reference sequence). The CDR3 here is CASRTGAEPTGELFF. The CDR3 DNA reads as TGCGCCAGCAGAACCGGGGCCGAACCGACCGGGGAGCTGTTTTTT.

This clonotype was detected only a few times. The genes are TRBV6-5 and TRBJ2-6; no reliable D call. Between the trimmed V and J ends, which lost 0 bases and 0 bases, there was a span of 6 bases. Germline V gives CDR1 MNHEY, CDR2 SVGAGI. The CDR3 extends over 16 amino acids. CDR3 sequence reads: CASSYSSLSGANVLTF. CDR3 bases: TGTGCCAGCAGTTACTCGTCCCTCTCTGGGGCCAACGTCCTGACTTTC.

The sample holds many counts of this clonotype. Sequence at one end of the junction differs from germline and may be a read error. The rearrangement uses TRBV6-6 and TRBJ1-4; the match to TRBD1 covers 7 bases. The CDR3 is 12 residues long. The germline V gene has CDR1 MNHNY and CDR2 SVGAGI (reference sequence). CDR3 in DNA: TGTGCCAGCAGCGCCGACAGGGCTCAACGCCGTTTT. Translating it yields CASSADRAQRRF.

This clonotype has a count of ten or more. This chain links TRBV11-2 with TRBJ1-2; D gene unclear. CDR3 length: 12 residues. CDR1 SGHAT and CDR2 FQNNGV come from the germline V gene. The V gene lost 4 bases and the J gene lost 8 bases, with 11 bases spanning the gap. The CDR3 DNA follows: TGTGCCAGCAGCTGGACCGGAGGAGGCTACACCTTC. It is translated as CASSWTGGGYTF.

On this clonotype itself: A much larger clone is a single base away; this may be a read error. The V gene is TRBV7-9, the J gene TRBJ2-5; TRBD1 or TRBD2 may be the D gene (5 bases each). This CDR3 has 15 residues. Germline assignment: CDR1 SEHNR and CDR2 FQNEAQ (reference sequence). Between the trimmed V and J ends, which lost 5 bases and 2 bases, there was a span of 15 bases. The CDR3 region is CASSPGTRRQETQYF. Here the CDR3 DNA reads TGTGCCAGCAGCCCCGGGACGCGGAGACAAGAGACCCAGTACTTC.

A note on this clonotype: A read error may account for a junction end that differs from germline. The V and J genes are TRBV24-1 and TRBJ1-5; D is unresolved. The CDR3 spans 13 residues. Per germline, CDR1 KGHDR and CDR2 SFDVKD. The CDR3 loop reads CASSSRRNQPQHF. The CDR3 coding sequence is TGTGCCAGCAGTTCTAGAAGGAATCAGCCCCAGCATTTT.

CDR3 bases: TGTGCCAGCAGCTTTGTGACAGGGCCCGGAAACACCATATATTTT. Residues: CASSFVTGPGNTIYF. The rearrangement joins TRBV7-2 to TRBJ1-3; 7 bases agree with TRBD1. CDR3 length equals 15 residues. Germline V CDR1 and CDR2: SGHTA, FQGNSA. The J segment lost 4 bases and the V segment lost 3 bases, leaving 6 bases of the junction unmatched.

The chain is built from TRBV7-2 and TRBJ2-5; D unclear. This CDR3 comprises 13 residues. Germline V gene lookup returns CDR1 SGHTA and CDR2 FQGNSA. The germline V and J ends were trimmed by 5 bases and 5 bases, with 12 bases remaining between them. For the CDR3, the DNA is TGTGCCAGCAGCCGTCCCTACGGGGAGACCCAGTACTTC. Residues: CASSRPYGETQYF.

Ten or more counts support this clonotype. This CDR3 fails to terminate in the conserved phenylalanine or tryptophan, so it likely reflects a read error. It is unclear where the CDR3 begins or ends on the DNA, so no DNA is shown, and the CDR3 is as TCRdb lists it. The CDR3 is CASSERGFV. V gene TRBV6-5 combines with J gene TRBJ1-5; no check of the table's D call, TRBD1, against the DNA was made. CDR1 is MNHEY, CDR2 SVGAGI, per germline. The CDR3 is 9 amino acids in total, end residues counted.

This sequence joins TRBV19 and TRBJ2-5, with D perhaps assigned TRBD1 or TRBD2 (5 bases each). Trimming left V 4 bases short and J 4 bases short, with 13 bases between. CDR3 length equals 14 residues. Germline-derived CDR1 and CDR2 are LNHDA and SQIVND (reference sequence). The CDR3 bases are TGTGCCAGTAGTAGGGGGACCCTGGGAGAGACCCAGTACTTC. Translation gives CASSRGTLGETQYF. Based on the CDR3 plus reference TRBV19 and TRBJ2-5, the full variable domain is DGGITQSPKYLFRKEGQNVTLSCEQNLNHDAMYWYRQDPGQGLRLIYYSQIVNDFQKGDIAEGYSVSREKKESFPLTVTSAQKNPTAFYLCASSRGTLGETQYFGPGTRLLVL.

To note about this clonotype: Relative to the germline gene, one junction end is altered; a read error may explain this. The chain has TRBV10-1 and TRBJ1-6; 7 nucleotides line up with TRBD1. The CDR3 is made up of 12 amino acids. Germline-derived CDR1 and CDR2 are WNHNN and SYGVQD (reference sequence). In nucleotides, the CDR3 is TGCACCAGCCCAAACAGGGGACCACCCCTCCACTTT. Translating it yields CTSPNRGPPLHF.

Notes on this clonotype: This could be a read error, since a much larger clone is one nucleotide away. V usage is TRBV2 and J usage is TRBJ1-2, with 7 bases identical to TRBD1. The CDR3 runs to 12 residues. Germline assignment: CDR1 SNHLY and CDR2 FYNNEI. The chain's CDR3 is CASSARTGGCTF. CDR3 nucleotides: TGTGCCAGCAGTGCCAGGACAGGCGGCTGCACCTTC.

The chain employs TRBV12-3 or TRBV12-4 and TRBJ1-2; 12 nucleotides agree with TRBD1. This CDR3 comprises 16 residues. V trimming: 1 base; J trimming: 5 bases; junction bases outside the gene matches: 5. This chain's CDR3 is CASSLVWDRGRYGYTF. As DNA, the CDR3 is TGTGCCAGCAGTTTAGTTTGGGACAGGGGGCGTTATGGCTACACCTTC.

This clonotype showed up many times. This rearrangement joins TRBV29-1 to TRBJ2-7, with D perhaps given as TRBD1 or TRBD2 (5 bases each). Trimming removed 6 bases from V and 4 bases from J, with 16 bases in between. Germline CDR1 and CDR2: SQVTM and ANQGSEA. The CDR3 covers 13 residues. The CDR3 DNA is TGCAGCGTCTCATCGGGACGGATATACGAGCAGTACTTC. Residues: CSVSSGRIYEQYF.

The genes are TRBV4-1 and TRBJ1-2; D call uncertain. This CDR3 region has 13 residues. V was cut by 0 bases and J by 9 bases, with 11 bases left in between. The germline CDR1 and CDR2 sequences are MGHRA and YSYEKL. In nucleotides, the CDR3 is TGCGCCAGCAGCCAAGATGGGTACACAAGCTACACCTTC. Its translation: CASSQDGYTSYTF.